This T cell receptor (beta chain) was captured in a study of T cell changes during pregnancy in multiple sclerosis. Only one count was recorded for this clone. Assay used: immunoSEQ multiplex PCR; TCRdb lists only in-frame clones, some missing. The sample carries 34,000 or so clones, about nine tenths recorded once. This sample comprised CD8+ T cells from peripheral blood mononuclear cells, obtained before pregnancy. The source of this sequence is a female donor with multiple sclerosis, enrolled in a pregnancy study.

CDR3 residues: CASSLRPTGDYGYTF. DNA of the CDR3: TGTGCCAGCAGCTTACGCCCGACAGGAGACTATGGCTACACCTTC. The chain carries TRBV13 and TRBJ1-2; possible D gene TRBD1, 6 bases. V lost 2 bases and J 3 bases, leaving 13 bases between the germline ends. Germline CDR1 PRHDT, CDR2 FYEKMQ (reference sequence). The CDR3 is made up of 15 amino acids.